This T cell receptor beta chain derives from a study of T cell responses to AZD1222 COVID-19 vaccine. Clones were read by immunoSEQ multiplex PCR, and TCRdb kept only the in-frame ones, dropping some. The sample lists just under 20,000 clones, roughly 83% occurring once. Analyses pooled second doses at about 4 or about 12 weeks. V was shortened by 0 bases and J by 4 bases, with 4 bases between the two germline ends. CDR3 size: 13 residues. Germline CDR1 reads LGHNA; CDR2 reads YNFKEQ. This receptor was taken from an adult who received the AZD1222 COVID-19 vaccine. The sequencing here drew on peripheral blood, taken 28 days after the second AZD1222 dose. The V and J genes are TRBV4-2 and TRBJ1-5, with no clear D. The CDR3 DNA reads TGTGCCAGCAGCCAAGAGTCAAATCAGCCCCAGCATTTT. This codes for CASSQESNQPQHF.